Listed here is a single T cell receptor beta chain. The CDR3 is 12 residues long. Germline-derived CDR1 and CDR2 are GTSNPN and SVGIG (reference sequence). Trimming pared 0 bases from V and 6 bases from J, leaving 6 bases between. The data originate from a study of blood T cell repertoires in COVID-19. TCRdb keeps only in-frame clones here, not all; method: immunoSEQ multiplex PCR. This table has some 150,000 clones, approximately 90% appearing once. The clonotype comes from a human donor in a cohort sampled during active COVID-19. This chain connects TRBV30 to TRBJ1-5; D remains unclear. Specimen: peripheral blood. CDR3 residues: CAWSVSSQPQHF. The CDR3 nucleotides read TGTGCCTGGAGTGTATCGAGTCAGCCCCAGCATTTT. The entire variable domain, with the rest obtained from reference TRBV30 and TRBJ1-5, is as follows: SQTIHQWPATLVQPVGSPLSLECTVEGTSNPNLYWYRQAAGRGLQLLFYSVGIGQISSEVPQNLSASRPQDRQFILSSKKLLLSDSGFYLCAWSVSSQPQHFGDGTRLSIL.